The 27 T cell receptor beta chains below all came from one sample that was sequenced in a study of shared clonotypes between healthy human individuals. Libraries were prepared by immunoSEQ multiplex PCR; TCRdb keeps only in-frame clonotypes and omits some of them. The top ten clones hold 1.4% to 1.5% of a sample with under 1,100,000 clones, around four fifths of them seen once. The sequencing sample was made of memory CD4+ T cells sorted from blood. Specified subset: CD45RA-negative fraction. These receptors originate from a man younger than 35 in good health.

The chain uses TRBV19 and TRBJ1-6, with 8 bases aligning to TRBD1. This CDR3 region has 15 residues. Germline V CDR1 and CDR2: LNHDA, SQIVND (reference sequence). Trimming removed 6 bases from V and 8 bases from J; junction bases left unmatched: 9. CDR3 protein: CASSHGDRRDSPLHF. The CDR3 DNA follows: TGTGCCAGTAGCCACGGGGACAGGCGCGATTCACCCCTCCACTTT.

V gene TRBV5-4 combines with J gene TRBJ2-3; the D gene could be TRBD1 or TRBD2 (5 bases each). From germline, CDR1 is SGHNT and CDR2 YYREEE (reference sequence). V was shortened by 6 bases and J by 2 bases, with 16 bases between the two germline ends. The CDR3 contains 15 residues. The DNA of the CDR3 is TGTGCCAGCACCCTGGGGGTAGGATACACAGATACGCAGTATTTT. Its translation: CASTLGVGYTDTQYF.

V gene TRBV28 combines with J gene TRBJ1-2, with D maybe TRBD1 (6 bases). In germline, CDR1 is MDHEN, CDR2 SYDVKM. Trimming removed 4 bases at V and 8 bases at J, with 14 bases between. CDR3 length: 13 amino acids. CDR3 sequence reads: CASSWAGASGYTF. The CDR3 bases are TGTGCCAGCAGTTGGGCAGGGGCGTCGGGCTACACCTTC.

This chain connects TRBV28 to TRBJ2-7; D is possibly TRBD1 (5 bases). This CDR3 has 15 amino acids. With 5 bases removed from V and 2 bases from J, the gap between germline ends came to 16 bases. The germline CDR1 and CDR2 sequences are MDHEN and SYDVKM. CDR3 coding DNA: TGTGCCAGCAGTAAGCCGAACAGGTTGACCTACGAGCAGTACTTC. Amino acids: CASSKPNRLTYEQYF.

J is TRBJ1-1 and V is TRBV18; 8 bases are a match to TRBD1. Germline V lookup: CDR1 KGHSH, CDR2 LQKENI. With 5 bases clipped from V and 7 bases from J, the junction kept 9 bases outside the gene matches. The CDR3 totals 14 residues. The chain's CDR3 is CASSKDREVGEAFF. For the CDR3, the DNA is TGTGCCAGCTCAAAGGACAGGGAAGTGGGTGAAGCTTTCTTT.

The chain carries TRBV27 and TRBJ2-3; 16 nucleotides match TRBD2. The V gene end was trimmed by 5 bases and the J gene end by 10 bases; junction bases not matched to a gene: 12. The germline gives CDR1 MNHEY, CDR2 SMNVEV (reference sequence). The CDR3 is 17 residues long. The CDR3 region has the DNA TGTGCCAGCAGTGGGCTGGGGACTAGCGGGGGGGGACACGCGCAGTATTTT. It yields the protein CASSGLGTSGGGHAQYF.

This chain joins TRBV5-1 and TRBJ2-1; D is perhaps TRBD2 (6 bases). V gave up 0 bases and J gave up 7 bases, with 11 bases separating them. The germline CDR1 and CDR2 sequences are SGHRS and YFSETQ. CDR3 length: 14 residues. The CDR3: CASSLDGGLNEQFF. As DNA, the CDR3 is TGCGCCAGCAGCTTGGATGGGGGACTGAATGAGCAGTTCTTC.

This clone has more than one count but fewer than ten. This sample also contains other DNA sequences that code for the same CDR3. The rearrangement links TRBV2 to TRBJ1-5; no firm D call. The V gene lost 6 bases and the J gene lost 7 bases, with 7 bases spanning the gap. The CDR3 covers 11 residues. Germline V gives CDR1 SNHLY, CDR2 FYNNEI. The CDR3 nucleotides are TGTGCCAGCAGGGTTGGCCAGCCCCAGCATTTT. This codes for CASRVGQPQHF. The full variable domain, with the rest looked up from reference TRBV2 and TRBJ1-5, is EPEVTQTPSHQVTQMGQEVILRCVPISNHLYFYWYRQILGQKVEFLVSFYNNEISEKSEIFDDQFSVERPDGSNFTLKIRSTKLEDSAMYFCASRVGQPQHFGDGTRLSIL.

Concerning this clone itself: The identical CDR3 is also encoded by other nucleotide sequences in the sample. The rearrangement uses TRBV14 and TRBJ1-2; D may be TRBD1 (6 bases). Germline CDR1 and CDR2: SGHDN and FVKESK. CDR3 length: 12 amino acids. The V end was cut by 2 bases, the J end by 5 bases, with 6 bases between. The CDR3 DNA reads TGTGCCAGCAGCCAACAGGGGTATGGCTACACCTTC. Protein: CASSQQGYGYTF.

The chain combines TRBV7-2 with TRBJ1-1; possibly TRBD1 for D (6 bases). In germline, CDR1 is SGHTA, CDR2 FQGNSA. CDR3 length: 15 residues. The V end lost 3 bases, the J end lost 11 bases, and 22 bases lay between the germline ends. The CDR3 DNA sequence: TGTGCCAGCAGCTTCGAAAGAACCCTAGGGACAAAGGCTTTCTTT. Translating it yields CASSFERTLGTKAFF.

About this clone: Other DNA sequences in this specimen translate into the identical CDR3. J is TRBJ2-7 and V is TRBV6-5, with TRBD2 as a possible D gene (6 bases). V was trimmed by 6 bases and J by 0 bases, leaving 12 bases between them. CDR1 and CDR2 (germline): MNHEY, SVGAGI. The CDR3 covers 14 residues. The CDR3 protein is CASSLSGSSYEQYF. Here the CDR3 DNA reads TGTGCCAGCAGCCTAAGCGGGTCCTCCTACGAGCAGTACTTC.

This chain connects TRBV19 to TRBJ2-3, with 9 bases lining up with TRBD1. This CDR3 has 15 amino acids. J lost 4 bases, V lost 6 bases, and 8 bases had no gene match. From germline, CDR1 is LNHDA and CDR2 SQIVND (reference sequence). The CDR3: CASSEDRGGADTQYF. In DNA form, the CDR3 reads TGTGCCAGTAGCGAGGACAGGGGAGGAGCAGATACGCAGTATTTT.

The chain uses TRBV7-3 and TRBJ1-1; 10 bases match TRBD1. The CDR3 runs to 14 residues. Germline V CDR1 and CDR2: SGHTA, FQGTGA. Trimming cost V 5 bases and J 5 bases; bases outside gene matches: 5. The CDR3 DNA reads TGTGCCAGCAGCGTAGGACAGGGGGGTACTGAAGCTTTCTTT. Protein sequence: CASSVGQGGTEAFF. The whole variable domain, remainder taken from reference TRBV7-3 and TRBJ1-1, is GAGVSQTPSNKVTEKGKYVELRCDPISGHTALYWYRQSLGQGPEFLIYFQGTGAADDSGLPNDRFFAVRPEGSVSTLKIQRTERGDSAVYLCASSVGQGGTEAFFGQGTRLTVV.

V gene TRBV11-3 combines with J gene TRBJ2-7; tentative D call: TRBD2 (7 bases). The V and J ends lost 5 bases and 4 bases respectively, with 15 bases between them. The CDR3 contains 14 residues. CDR1 and CDR2 from the germline V gene are SGHNT and YENEEA. This CDR3 reads CASSPGGGVYEQYF. The CDR3 nucleotides read TGTGCCAGCAGCCCCGGCGGGGGCGTATACGAGCAGTACTTC.

The chain joins TRBV5-4 to TRBJ2-2; weak D call: TRBD1 (5 bases). The CDR3 runs 15 residues. Trimming shortened V by 0 bases and J by 3 bases, and 9 bases separated the two germline ends. The germline gives CDR1 SGHNT, CDR2 YYREEE (reference sequence). CDR3: CASSLGGRDTGELFF. DNA of the CDR3: TGTGCCAGCAGCTTGGGGGGCAGGGACACCGGGGAGCTGTTTTTT.

The chain couples TRBV13 to TRBJ2-2, with TRBD2 identical over 8 bases. Trimming cost V 5 bases and J 3 bases; bases outside gene matches: 11. The length of the CDR3 is 17 residues. Looked up from germline, CDR1 is PRHDT and CDR2 is FYEKMQ (reference sequence). The CDR3 is CASSPRPGLEDTGELFF. The CDR3 bases are TGTGCCAGCAGCCCCCGACCGGGACTAGAAGACACCGGGGAGCTGTTTTTT.

A note on this clone: It may be a read error: a sequence one base away is much more abundant. The sample has other DNA sequences that encode this CDR3 too. The chain is built from TRBV2 and TRBJ1-1, with TRBD1 as a possible D gene (6 bases). Germline CDR1 reads SNHLY; CDR2 reads FYNNEI. Trimming removed 7 bases at V and 5 bases at J, with 14 bases between. The CDR3 is 13 residues long. Here the CDR3 reads CASKLAGETEAFF. Written as DNA, the CDR3 is TGTGCCAGCAAGCTTGCAGGGGAGACTGAAGCTTTCTTT.

The chain joins TRBV7-8 to TRBJ1-1; D might be TRBD1 (6 bases). Germline CDR1 is SGHVS and CDR2 is FQNEAQ. V was pared by 3 bases and J by 1 base, with 12 bases between. CDR3 length: 15 amino acids. DNA for the CDR3: TGTGCCAGCAGCTTCGAGACGACAGGGAACACTGAAGCTTTCTTT. Translated: CASSFETTGNTEAFF.

This sequence joins TRBV11-3 and TRBJ2-2; D remains unclear. Trimming pared 5 bases from V and 5 bases from J, leaving 12 bases between. The V gene's germline CDR1 is SGHNT and CDR2 YENEEA. The CDR3 is 14 amino acids. In DNA form, the CDR3 reads TGTGCCAGCAGCCCCCTTCGTGGAACCGGGGAGCTGTTTTTT. Amino acids: CASSPLRGTGELFF.

The chain combines TRBV30 with TRBJ2-1, with 14 bases identical to TRBD2. The CDR3 has 16 amino acids. V shed 3 bases and J 8 bases; nucleotides not matched to a gene: 9. Looked up from germline, CDR1 is GTSNPN and CDR2 is SVGIG (reference sequence). For the CDR3, the DNA is TGTGCCTGGAGGTCAGGACTAGCGGGAGGTGGCGATGAGCAGTTCTTC. Translation: CAWRSGLAGGGDEQFF.

V is TRBV5-6 and J is TRBJ2-5, with 16 bases matching TRBD2. This CDR3 comprises 17 residues. The J segment lost 3 bases and the V segment lost 3 bases, leaving 5 bases of the junction unmatched. Looked up from germline, CDR1 is SGHDT and CDR2 is YYEEEE. The CDR3 spells CASSWGLAGGPKETQYF. Here the CDR3 DNA reads TGTGCCAGCAGCTGGGGACTAGCGGGGGGGCCGAAAGAGACCCAGTACTTC.

The chain recombines TRBV18 with TRBJ1-4; D is perhaps TRBD1 (5 bases). The CDR3 sequence is 14 residues long. Germline lookup yields CDR1 KGHSH and CDR2 LQKENI. With 4 bases removed from V and 6 bases from J, the gap between germline ends came to 12 bases. Here the CDR3 DNA reads TGTGCCAGCTCACGGGGAGGGGCGGATGAAAAACTGTTTTTT. Translating gives CASSRGGADEKLFF.

This clone has a handful of counts. V and J are TRBV5-6 and TRBJ2-3, with a weak D call TRBD1 (6 bases). The CDR3 sequence is 15 residues long. Trimming pared 4 bases from V and 0 bases from J, leaving 12 bases between. Germline lookup yields CDR1 SGHDT and CDR2 YYEEEE. The CDR3 loop reads CASSLGQYSTDTQYF. The CDR3 DNA is TGTGCCAGCAGCCTAGGACAGTATAGCACAGATACGCAGTATTTT.

J is TRBJ1-4 and V is TRBV28; D not certain. V was pared by 4 bases and J by 2 bases, with 11 bases between. From germline, CDR1 is MDHEN and CDR2 SYDVKM. The length of the CDR3 is 15 residues. CDR3 sequence reads: CASSSPADTNEKLFF. The CDR3 region has the DNA TGTGCCAGCAGTTCTCCAGCGGACACTAATGAAAAACTGTTTTTT.

The CDR3 protein is CASSRERGLSTDTQYF. The CDR3 DNA reads as TGTGCCAGCAGCCGCGAGCGGGGCCTTAGCACAGATACGCAGTATTTT. The chain combines TRBV5-4 with TRBJ2-3, with 7 bases matching TRBD2. Germline V lookup: CDR1 SGHNT, CDR2 YYREEE (reference sequence). Unmatched junction bases numbered 8, after V lost 4 bases and J lost 0 bases. The CDR3 runs 16 residues.

The chain uses TRBV30 and TRBJ1-1; D gene ambiguous. Per the germline V gene, CDR1 is GTSNPN and CDR2 is SVGIG (reference sequence). This CDR3 region has 19 residues. Trimming stripped 3 bases from V and 4 bases from J, with 30 bases between. CDR3 in DNA: TGTGCCTGGAGCTGGTTCCCCCCGCAGCAGGTCGGGAGAGGCACTGAAGCTTTCTTT. The encoded protein is CAWSWFPPQQVGRGTEAFF. The full variable domain, in which reference TRBV30 and TRBJ1-1 provide the parts outside the CDR3, is SQTIHQWPATLVQPVGSPLSLECTVEGTSNPNLYWYRQAAGRGLQLLFYSVGIGQISSEVPQNLSASRPQDRQFILSSKKLLLSDSGFYLCAWSWFPPQQVGRGTEAFFGQGTRLTVV.

The J gene is TRBJ2-1, the V gene TRBV6-5; no clear D. Germline assignment: CDR1 MNHEY and CDR2 SVGAGI. The CDR3 is 14 residues long. Trimming shortened V by 0 bases and J by 11 bases, and 14 bases separated the two germline ends. Here the CDR3 DNA reads TGTGCCAGCAGTTACTCGAGTCCGGGCAGGAAGCAGTTCTTC. Its translation is CASSYSSPGRKQFF.